The T cell receptor (beta chain) described here comes from a study of cytomegalovirus exposure and HLA in healthy donors. Unmatched junction bases numbered 11, after V lost 6 bases and J lost 2 bases. Germline V CDR1 and CDR2: SQVTM, ANQGSEA. CDR3 length: 15 amino acids. Profiling relied on immunoSEQ multiplex PCR, and the TCRdb table lists in-frame clones only, not all of them. The sample includes over 150,000 clones, about 85% of them seen just once. As concerns this clone: Its antigen is unidentified.

Study findings and constraints: First-cohort TCR clusters tended to co-occur in the approximately 110 validation repertoires, a later analysis found.

Sequencing used PBMCs. The sequence came from a man between 18 and 29 years old in good health and CMV-seropositive. The rearrangement joins TRBV29-1 to TRBJ2-3, with 7 positions matching TRBD2. The CDR3 sequence: CSVEASGGFTDTQYF. The CDR3 bases are TGCAGCGTCGAGGCTAGCGGAGGGTTCACAGATACGCAGTATTTT.